This TCR beta chain was identified in a study of OX40 agonist ivuxolimab in advanced cancers. Findings and caveats of the study: At doses 0.1 to 3.0 mg/kg, CD4+ and CD8+ clones expanded. At 0.1-3.0 mg/kg, partial responders had clonal expansion among the lowest observed.

This clone is a singleton in its sample. Its antigen is not known. The repertoire was sequenced with immunoSEQ multiplex PCR; TCRdb's copy has only in-frame clones and lacks some. The data show 75,000 to 100,000 clones, with more than 75% seen just once and around 2.7% held by the top ten. With baseline, cycle 4 day 1, and cycle 7 day 1 as timepoints, blood was sampled. V shed 4 bases and J shed 7 bases, with 16 bases lying between them. Germline CDR1 is SGHTA and CDR2 is FQGNSA. The CDR3 has 14 amino acids. This sample comprised CD4+ or CD8+ T cells sorted from blood, obtained in a trial of the OX40 agonist ivuxolimab. V usage is TRBV7-2 and J usage is TRBJ1-2; a weak D match, TRBD1 (5 bases). The origin of this receptor is an adult with an advanced solid tumor such as melanoma, head and neck, liver or kidney cancer. This chain's CDR3 is CASSYTGGRGGYTF. CDR3 nucleotides: TGTGCCAGCAGCTATACGGGGGGAAGGGGTGGCTACACCTTC.